This T cell receptor beta chain was retrieved from a study of cytomegalovirus exposure and HLA in healthy donors. It was with 60 Vbeta and 13 Jbeta primers that the PCR ran. Some clones are missing from TCRdb's copy, which holds only in-frame ones; the method was immunoSEQ multiplex PCR. The sample has about 170,000 clones; roughly two thirds are singletons. The CDR3 is 14 amino acids. Trimming cost V 1 base and J 4 bases, with 10 bases left between them. CDR1 and CDR2 (germline): MGHRA, YSYEKL. This clone was seen only a few times. There were likely unrecorded immune exposures, though donors were nominally healthy when sampled.

This receptor was taken from a woman aged 18-30 years in good health and CMV-seropositive. Sample: PBMCs. The chain combines TRBV4-1 with TRBJ2-5, with D uncertain. The CDR3 reads CASSQVDVGETQYF. The CDR3 DNA reads TGCGCCAGCAGCCAAGTAGATGTTGGAGAGACCCAGTACTTC.